The entry below describes one TCR beta chain. Antigen unknown. This sample stems from a study of graft-versus-host responses after intestinal transplantation. Study-level points and caveats: An association linked early post-transplant HvG declines with peak circulating GvH clone levels.

Trimming removed 2 bases at V and 4 bases at J, with 2 bases between. The CDR3 has 11 amino acids. Germline CDR1 DFQATT, CDR2 SNEGSKA (reference sequence). Clones were sequenced by immunoSEQ multiplex PCR, and TCRdb holds only the in-frame ones, with some missing. The table records about 26,000 clones, more than 75% of them present only once. The chain uses TRBV20-1 and TRBJ2-2; no firm D call. This clonotype was sampled from a human donor who received an intestinal transplant. The source material was unstimulated CD4+ T cells sorted from spleen or lymph node cells, sampled before intestinal transplant. CDR3 sequence: CSARSTGELFF. The CDR3 DNA reads TGCAGTGCTAGAAGCACCGGGGAGCTGTTTTTT.